This TCR beta chain comes out of a study of shared clonotypes between healthy human individuals. The V gene's germline CDR1 is MNHEY and CDR2 SVGAGI. CDR3 size: 14 residues. Trimming cost V 10 bases and J 4 bases; bases outside gene matches: 12. Clones were sequenced by immunoSEQ multiplex PCR, and TCRdb holds only the in-frame ones, with some missing. The table includes roughly 2 million clones, roughly 94% detected once. The TCR comes from a man aged 18 to 29 in good health. Sequencing input: naive CD4+ T cells sorted from blood. As for subset: CD45RA+ positively selected. V is TRBV6-5 and J is TRBJ2-5; 7 nucleotides line up with TRBD1. The CDR3 region has the DNA TGTGCCACCACCATACAGGGGATGCGAGAGACCCAGTACTTC. Amino acid sequence: CATTIQGMRETQYF.